This T cell receptor beta chain was recorded in a study of control samples from healthy donors and cancer patients. Sequencing used immunoSEQ multiplex PCR; TCRdb keeps in-frame clones, though not all of them. The data contain 120,000 to 150,000 clones, 80% to 95% of them singletons. Germline V lookup: CDR1 SGHNT, CDR2 YENEEA. CDR3 length: 16 amino acids. The V and J ends lost 0 bases and 2 bases respectively, with 11 bases between them. The material sequenced was blood. This clonotype was obtained from a man aged 30 to 39 in good health. The chain couples TRBV11-3 to TRBJ2-1, with a possible D match to TRBD2 (5 bases). The CDR3 DNA is TGTGCCAGCAGCTTAGAGAGCGGTTTACCCTACAATGAGCAGTTCTTC. It translates to CASSLESGLPYNEQFF.